The 23 T cell receptor beta chains below come from one sample, sequenced in a study of OX40 agonist ivuxolimab in advanced cancers. Sequenced by immunoSEQ multiplex PCR; TCRdb stores in-frame clones only, minus some. The sample consists of 40,000 to 65,000 clones, roughly 83% of them appearing once. The material was CD4+ or CD8+ T cells sorted from blood, obtained in a trial of the OX40 agonist ivuxolimab. The receptors stem from an adult with an advanced solid tumor such as melanoma, head and neck, liver or kidney cancer.

The chain employs TRBV19 and TRBJ1-1; D gene uncertain. The CDR3 runs 14 residues. Germline values: CDR1 LNHDA, CDR2 SQIVND (reference sequence). Trimming shortened V by 1 base and J by 7 bases, and 13 bases separated the two germline ends. This CDR3 is CASSIVGLGREAFF. CDR3 nucleotide sequence: TGTGCCAGTAGTATAGTGGGCTTAGGTCGTGAAGCTTTCTTT.

V usage is TRBV29-1 and J usage is TRBJ2-2, with 8 bases that match TRBD1. CDR3 length: 16 residues. Germline assignment: CDR1 SQVTM and CDR2 ANQGSEA. V was clipped by 6 bases and J by 7 bases; unmatched bases: 16. The CDR3 loop is CSVTPPTGVNSGELFF. The CDR3 DNA reads as TGCAGCGTGACGCCGCCGACAGGGGTTAATAGCGGGGAGCTGTTTTTT.

Note on this clone: The same CDR3 arises from other DNA sequences in this sample as well. This rearrangement joins TRBV2 to TRBJ2-1; the D is unclear. The V end lost 2 bases, the J end lost 4 bases, and 3 bases lay between the germline ends. The CDR3 has 12 amino acids. The germline V gene has CDR1 SNHLY and CDR2 FYNNEI. CDR3: CASSERYNEQFF. DNA for the CDR3: TGTGCCAGCAGTGAAAGGTACAATGAGCAGTTCTTC.

The chain links TRBV4-3 to TRBJ2-3; D might be TRBD1 (5 bases). Germline assignment: CDR1 LGHNA and CDR2 YSLEER. V lost 0 bases, J lost 4 bases, and 14 bases lay in between. The CDR3 consists of 16 residues. The CDR3: CASSQDWAGLSDTQYF. DNA of the CDR3: TGCGCCAGCAGCCAAGATTGGGCAGGGTTGTCAGATACGCAGTATTTT.

The genes are TRBV7-2 and TRBJ2-1, with 7 bases fitting TRBD1. J lost 4 bases, V lost 5 bases, and 11 bases had no gene match. This CDR3 comprises 16 residues. CDR1 SGHTA and CDR2 FQGNSA come from the germline V gene. The DNA for the CDR3 is TGTGCCAGCAGCCAGGGGGACGGACCCGTTTACAATGAGCAGTTCTTC. This translates into CASSQGDGPVYNEQFF.

The chain uses TRBV27 and TRBJ1-5; 9 bases are a match to TRBD1. Germline V gene lookup returns CDR1 MNHEY and CDR2 SMNVEV (reference sequence). V was pared by 6 bases and J by 8 bases, with 8 bases of the junction left unmatched. CDR3 length equals 14 residues. CDR3 amino acids: CASSPWTGVEPQHF. CDR3 DNA: TGTGCCAGCAGCCCCTGGACAGGGGTAGAGCCCCAGCATTTT.

The rearrangement joins TRBV19 to TRBJ2-5; 8 bases line up with TRBD1. The CDR3 has 14 amino acids. The V gene's germline CDR1 is LNHDA and CDR2 SQIVND (reference sequence). V lost 7 bases to trimming and J lost 3 bases; unmatched junction nucleotides: 7. This CDR3 reads CASNSRGHEETQYF. CDR3 in DNA: TGTGCCAGTAATTCCAGGGGGCATGAAGAGACCCAGTACTTC.

This chain connects TRBV7-6 to TRBJ1-5; D not certain. Germline V CDR1 and CDR2: SGHVS, FNYEAQ. CDR3 length: 14 amino acids. V gave up 0 bases and J gave up 3 bases, with 6 bases separating them. CDR3 DNA: TGTGCCAGCAGCTTAGCAGGGAACAATCAGCCCCAGCATTTT. Protein product: CASSLAGNNQPQHF.

This rearrangement joins TRBV19 to TRBJ1-2; D unresolved. The CDR3 has 17 amino acids. Germline loops: CDR1 LNHDA, CDR2 SQIVND (reference sequence). V was shortened by 2 bases and J by 0 bases, with 16 bases between the two germline ends. CDR3 protein: CASSITVSDSANYGYTF. The CDR3, as DNA: TGTGCCAGTAGTATAACGGTATCGGATAGCGCTAACTATGGCTACACCTTC.

The V gene is TRBV7-8, the J gene TRBJ2-7, with 7 bases that match TRBD2. Per the germline V gene, CDR1 is SGHVS and CDR2 is FQNEAQ. After removal of 6 bases from V and 7 bases from J, the junction contained 12 bases not matched to a gene. The CDR3 covers 14 residues. The CDR3 spells CASRFTSATREQYF. CDR3 nucleotide sequence: TGTGCCAGCAGGTTTACTAGCGCAACCCGGGAGCAGTACTTC.

The V call is TRBV7-6, the J call TRBJ2-6; D call uncertain. Trimming pared 1 base from V and 0 bases from J, leaving 7 bases between. The V gene's germline CDR1 is SGHVS and CDR2 FNYEAQ. The CDR3 loop spans 16 amino acids. The CDR3: CASSLGRSSGANVLTF. The CDR3 coding sequence is TGTGCCAGCAGCTTAGGTCGATCCTCTGGGGCCAACGTCCTGACTTTC.

The chain employs TRBV5-1 and TRBJ1-2; possibly TRBD1 for D (5 bases). The germline V gene encodes CDR1 SGHRS and CDR2 YFSETQ. V was cut by 4 bases and J by 4 bases, with 11 bases left in between. This CDR3 is 13 amino acids long. CDR3 nucleotides: TGCGCCAGCAGCGACAGAACAGGCTATGGCTACACCTTC. Translating it yields CASSDRTGYGYTF.

J is TRBJ2-3 and V is TRBV5-1; weak D call: TRBD1 (7 bases). Germline loops: CDR1 SGHRS, CDR2 YFSETQ. There are 16 residues in the CDR3. V shed 4 bases and J shed 4 bases, with 19 bases lying between them. The CDR3 loop is CASSLRATGEADTQYF. CDR3 bases: TGCGCCAGCAGCCTGCGGGCAACAGGGGAGGCAGATACGCAGTATTTT.

The rearrangement uses TRBV27 and TRBJ2-7; no clear D. CDR3 size: 14 residues. V was pared by 2 bases and J by 4 bases, with 12 bases between. Germline-derived CDR1 and CDR2 are MNHEY and SMNVEV (reference sequence). The CDR3 coding sequence is TGTGCCAGCAGTTTAAGTAATGGTTTATACGAGCAGTACTTC. Its translation: CASSLSNGLYEQYF.

The rearrangement joins TRBV7-6 to TRBJ2-7; D uncertain. Germline CDR1 and CDR2: SGHVS and FNYEAQ. CDR3 length: 15 residues. V lost 1 base, J lost 0 bases, and 10 bases lay in between. The CDR3 region has the DNA TGTGCCAGCAGCTTAGATGCTGTGAGCTCCTACGAGCAGTACTTC. Translated: CASSLDAVSSYEQYF.

This clone was seen just once. The chain couples TRBV30 to TRBJ2-7, with D unresolved. V gave up 1 base and J gave up 3 bases, with 1 base separating them. The CDR3 is 10 amino acids. Germline V CDR1 and CDR2: GTSNPN, SVGIG (reference sequence). CDR3 coding DNA: TGTGCCTGGAGTGACTACGAGCAGTACTTC. Amino acids: CAWSDYEQYF.

The chain employs TRBV14 and TRBJ2-2; 10 nucleotides match TRBD2. There are 19 residues in the CDR3. Trimming removed 2 bases from V and 0 bases from J; junction bases left unmatched: 9. CDR1 SGHDN and CDR2 FVKESK come from the germline V gene. CDR3 in amino acids: CASSQYSGRPMTNTGELFF. DNA for the CDR3: TGTGCCAGCAGCCAATATAGCGGGAGGCCAATGACGAACACCGGGGAGCTGTTTTTT.

The chain employs TRBV18 and TRBJ2-3; 8 bases agree with TRBD2. The CDR3 contains 16 residues. V shed 5 bases, J shed 1 base, and the junction held 8 bases outside the gene matches. Germline V lookup: CDR1 KGHSH, CDR2 LQKENI. CDR3 nucleotides: TGTGCCAGCTCAGAGAGGCGAGCGGGAGGCACAGATACGCAGTATTTT. Translated: CASSERRAGGTDTQYF.

The J gene is TRBJ1-4, the V gene TRBV11-3, with no clear D. The CDR3 spans 14 residues. Germline V gene data show CDR1 as SGHNT and CDR2 as YENEEA. V was trimmed by 4 bases and J by 8 bases, leaving 14 bases between them. The CDR3 protein is CASSSGSEREKLFF. In DNA form, the CDR3 reads TGTGCCAGCAGCTCAGGAAGCGAGAGAGAAAAACTGTTTTTT.

V is TRBV5-1 and J is TRBJ2-1, with 11 bases aligning to TRBD2. CDR3 size: 15 residues. The trim removed 2 bases at V and 9 bases at J, leaving 7 bases unmatched. Germline CDR1 SGHRS, CDR2 YFSETQ. CDR3 region: CASSFTTSGIGEQFF. The DNA of the CDR3 is TGCGCCAGCAGCTTCACGACTAGCGGGATAGGTGAGCAGTTCTTC.

This chain uses TRBV11-3 with TRBJ1-4, with 7 bases fitting TRBD1. The trim removed 5 bases at V and 5 bases at J, leaving 8 bases unmatched. Germline V gene sequence: CDR1 SGHNT, CDR2 YENEEA. This CDR3 contains 15 residues. The chain's CDR3 is CASSPEGDRNEKLFF. CDR3 DNA: TGTGCCAGCAGCCCCGAAGGGGACAGAAATGAAAAACTGTTTTTT. The variable domain in full, with the rest retrieved from reference TRBV11-3 and TRBJ1-4, is EAGVVQSPRYKIIEKKQPVAFWCNPISGHNTLYWYLQNLGQGPELLIRYENEEAVDDSQLPKDRFSAERLKGVDSTLKIQPAELGDSAVYLCASSPEGDRNEKLFFGSGTQLSVL.

J is TRBJ1-5 and V is TRBV28, with D unclear. Trimming left V 4 bases short and J 0 bases short, with 19 bases between. Germline V lookup: CDR1 MDHEN, CDR2 SYDVKM. The CDR3 covers 18 residues. CDR3 region: CASSSINFFGHSNQPQHF. The CDR3 bases are TGTGCCAGCAGTTCTATTAATTTCTTCGGGCATAGCAATCAGCCCCAGCATTTT.

V and J are TRBV25-1 and TRBJ2-7; D tentatively fits TRBD1 or TRBD2 (5 bases each). Germline CDR1 MGHDK, CDR2 SYGVNS. CDR3 size: 15 residues. V was trimmed by 4 bases and J by 0 bases, leaving 13 bases between them. This chain's CDR3 is CASSVSGDLSYEQYF. The CDR3 DNA sequence: TGTGCCAGCAGTGTATCTGGGGACCTCTCCTACGAGCAGTACTTC.